A single count supports the clone carrying this TCR beta chain. These data originate in a study of blood T cell repertoires in COVID-19. Assay used: immunoSEQ multiplex PCR; TCRdb lists only in-frame clones, some missing. The sample carries about 98,000 clones, around 76% recorded once. The trim removed 6 bases at V and 1 base at J, leaving 8 bases unmatched. CDR1 is SGHDT, CDR2 YYEEEE, per germline. The CDR3 length is 15 residues. This rearrangement joins TRBV5-6 to TRBJ2-7, with TRBD1 identical over 9 bases. Sequenced sample: peripheral blood. The source is a man older than 75 with acute or convalescent COVID-19. CDR3 nucleotides: TGTGCCAGCACCTTAGAGGACAGGGGTTCCTACGAGCAGTACTTC. This translates into CASTLEDRGSYEQYF.